The 26 T cell receptor beta chains below come from one sample, sequenced in a study of T cell responses to AZD1222 COVID-19 vaccine. Only in-frame clones appear in the TCRdb table, and some are missing; sequencing was by immunoSEQ multiplex PCR. The sample yields 150,000 to 200,000 clones, around 94% seen once. Sequencing was performed on peripheral blood, taken 28 days after the second dose of the MenACWY control vaccine. The receptor set was obtained from an adult who received the MenACWY meningococcal vaccine as a control.

The rearrangement joins TRBV7-2 to TRBJ1-1; 8 nucleotides line up with TRBD1. Germline V gene lookup returns CDR1 SGHTA and CDR2 FQGNSA. V shed 0 bases, J shed 3 bases, and the junction held 9 bases outside the gene matches. This CDR3 is 17 amino acids long. CDR3 coding DNA: TGTGCCAGCAGCTTAGCTACAGGGGGTTGGGTAGACACTGAAGCTTTCTTT. Its translation is CASSLATGGWVDTEAFF.

This chain joins TRBV7-2 and TRBJ1-5; 7 positions agree with TRBD1. The germline V gene has CDR1 SGHTA and CDR2 FQGNSA. The CDR3 is 15 residues long. V lost 5 bases to trimming and J lost 3 bases; unmatched junction nucleotides: 7. The DNA for the CDR3 is TGTGCCAGCAGCCATGGGACAGATAACAATCAGCCCCAGCATTTT. It translates to CASSHGTDNNQPQHF.

Notes on this clone: At the DNA level, this CDR3 is encoded by other sequences in the same sample as well. The genes are TRBV9 and TRBJ2-3; no definite D call. In germline, CDR1 is SGDLS, CDR2 YYNGEE. This CDR3 region has 14 residues. Trimming stripped 0 bases from V and 0 bases from J, with 5 bases between. CDR3 loop: CASSVDGSTDTQYF. As DNA, the CDR3 is TGTGCCAGCAGCGTAGACGGGAGCACAGATACGCAGTATTTT.

On this clone: The junction departs from germline at one end; a sequencing error may be responsible. V is TRBV2 and J is TRBJ1-2; 8 nucleotides agree with TRBD1. The V gene's germline CDR1 is SNHLY and CDR2 FYNNEI. CDR3 length: 9 amino acids. DNA for the CDR3: TGTGCCAGCAGAGAGGGGACAGGCTTC. Translation gives CASREGTGF.

This clone was observed at least ten times. The J gene is TRBJ1-5, the V gene TRBV7-8; perhaps TRBD1 as D (5 bases). Germline values: CDR1 SGHVS, CDR2 FQNEAQ. The CDR3 is 15 residues long. Trimming cost V 2 bases and J 3 bases, with 11 bases left between them. The CDR3 reads CASSLTEGTNQPQHF. DNA of the CDR3: TGTGCCAGCAGCTTAACAGAAGGGACCAATCAGCCCCAGCATTTT. The full variable domain, its missing parts supplied by reference TRBV7-8 and TRBJ1-5, is GAGVSQSPRYKVAKRGQDVALRCDPISGHVSLFWYQQALGQGPEFLTYFQNEAQLDKSGLPSDRFFAERPEGSVSTLKIQRTQQEDSAVYLCASSLTEGTNQPQHFGDGTRLSIL.

The chain couples TRBV10-1 to TRBJ2-1; D remains unclear. CDR1 and CDR2 from the germline V gene are WNHNN and SYGVQD (reference sequence). The V end was cut by 6 bases, the J end by 9 bases, with 18 bases between. The CDR3 contains 14 residues. Here the CDR3 DNA reads TGCGCCAGCAGCGTCTCGGCCGGAGTCGGTGAGCAGTTCTTC. It translates to CASSVSAGVGEQFF.

This clone was observed a single time. V and J are TRBV11-2 and TRBJ2-5; D not resolved. Trimming removed 5 bases from V and 5 bases from J, with 12 bases in between. In germline, CDR1 is SGHAT, CDR2 FQNNGV. CDR3 size: 13 residues. CDR3 amino acids: CASSTGIAETQYF. Here the CDR3 DNA reads TGTGCCAGCAGCACCGGTATCGCGGAGACCCAGTACTTC.

The chain couples TRBV6-2 or TRBV6-3 to TRBJ2-7; D ambiguous. The length of the CDR3 is 14 residues. V lost 3 bases, J lost 5 bases, and 14 bases lay in between. Per the germline V gene, CDR1 is MNHEY and CDR2 is SVGEGT. CDR3 DNA: TGTGCCAGCAGTTATGACCCGACCTGGGACGAGCAGTACTTC. It specifies CASSYDPTWDEQYF.

The chain links TRBV30 to TRBJ1-3; D not resolved. In germline, CDR1 is GTSNPN, CDR2 SVGIG (reference sequence). Between the trimmed V and J ends, which lost 4 bases and 6 bases, there was a span of 13 bases. The CDR3 is 13 amino acids. CDR3 in DNA: TGTGCCTGGAAGCGGCAGGTGTTAAACACCATATATTTT. Amino acids: CAWKRQVLNTIYF.

The CDR3 reads CATSETGLNTEAFF. CDR3 in DNA: TGTGCCACCAGTGAAACCGGACTGAACACTGAAGCTTTCTTT. The J gene is TRBJ1-1, the V gene TRBV24-1; the D is unclear. V was shortened by 4 bases and J by 0 bases, with 8 bases between the two germline ends. This CDR3 has 14 residues. Germline V lookup: CDR1 KGHDR, CDR2 SFDVKD.

The V call is TRBV15, the J call TRBJ1-5; unclear D gene. The CDR3 length is 12 residues. The V and J ends lost 5 bases and 3 bases respectively, with 5 bases between them. Germline V gene data show CDR1 as LNHNV and CDR2 as YYDKDF (reference sequence). The CDR3 spells CATSLNNQPQHF. The CDR3 bases are TGTGCCACCAGCCTGAACAATCAGCCCCAGCATTTT.

The chain employs TRBV24-1 and TRBJ1-2, with D hard to call. The V gene's germline CDR1 is KGHDR and CDR2 SFDVKD. The V end was cut by 7 bases, the J end by 0 bases, with 5 bases between. The CDR3 totals 12 residues. The CDR3 sequence is CATRHTNYGYTF. Here the CDR3 DNA reads TGTGCCACCAGGCACACTAACTATGGCTACACCTTC.

The J gene is TRBJ1-1, the V gene TRBV11-3; D might be TRBD1 (5 bases). Trimming took 8 bases from V and 3 from J, leaving 16 bases between them. The length of the CDR3 is 14 residues. Germline lookup yields CDR1 SGHNT and CDR2 YENEEA. Here the CDR3 reads CASQGVHTDTEAFF. The CDR3 DNA reads TGTGCCAGCCAGGGAGTTCATACGGACACTGAAGCTTTCTTT.

The chain links TRBV5-1 to TRBJ2-7; no clear D gene. Trimming removed 4 bases at V and 4 bases at J, with 9 bases between. Germline V gene sequence: CDR1 SGHRS, CDR2 YFSETQ. CDR3 length: 12 residues. The CDR3: CASSSTQYEQYF. The CDR3 DNA follows: TGCGCCAGCAGCAGTACCCAGTACGAGCAGTACTTC.

The chain joins TRBV11-3 to TRBJ2-6; 8 bases are shared with TRBD1. There are 16 residues in the CDR3. V shed 5 bases, J shed 1 base, and the junction held 4 bases outside the gene matches. CDR1 and CDR2 (germline): SGHNT, YENEEA. The CDR3, as DNA: TGTGCCAGCAGCGAAGGACAGGGTTCTGGGGCCAACGTCCTGACTTTC. As protein: CASSEGQGSGANVLTF.

The chain's CDR3 is CASSLVPGAYEQYF. The DNA for the CDR3 is TGCGCCAGCAGCTTGGTGCCAGGAGCTTACGAGCAGTACTTC. The chain recombines TRBV5-1 with TRBJ2-7; D not resolved. Germline V gene sequence: CDR1 SGHRS, CDR2 YFSETQ. Trimming removed 0 bases at V and 4 bases at J, with 11 bases between. This CDR3 comprises 14 residues.

The chain carries TRBV19 and TRBJ2-7; D unclear. V was trimmed by 4 bases and J by 0 bases, leaving 7 bases between them. Germline CDR1 LNHDA, CDR2 SQIVND (reference sequence). CDR3 size: 13 residues. This CDR3 is CASSKGFSYEQYF. The CDR3 DNA reads as TGTGCCAGTAGTAAGGGTTTCTCCTACGAGCAGTACTTC.

The gene calls are TRBV28 and TRBJ1-3; D is unresolved. CDR3 length: 12 residues. Germline values: CDR1 MDHEN, CDR2 SYDVKM. Trimming left V 2 bases short and J 4 bases short, with 3 bases between. The CDR3 DNA reads TGTGCCAGCAGTTTAGTCGGAAACACCATATATTTT. It codes for CASSLVGNTIYF.

In this sample, this clone turned up once. The rearrangement joins TRBV24-1 to TRBJ1-2, with D unclear. The germline gives CDR1 KGHDR, CDR2 SFDVKD. This CDR3 comprises 12 residues. V was cut by 5 bases and J by 6 bases, with 9 bases left in between. CDR3 amino acids: CATSGLVDGYTF. In DNA form, the CDR3 reads TGTGCCACCAGTGGTCTGGTGGATGGCTACACCTTC.

The chain links TRBV18 to TRBJ1-5; D is unresolved. In germline, CDR1 is KGHSH, CDR2 LQKENI. The CDR3 totals 18 residues. The germline V and J ends were trimmed by 2 bases and 0 bases, with 17 bases remaining between them. CDR3 sequence reads: CASSPYKVVGNSNQPQHF. The DNA for the CDR3 is TGTGCCAGCTCACCATATAAGGTCGTCGGCAATAGCAATCAGCCCCAGCATTTT.

The CDR3 DNA reads TGTGCCAGCAGCCCCCGACAGGGGTCCGGGGAGCTGTTTTTT. It encodes CASSPRQGSGELFF. The gene calls are TRBV7-9 and TRBJ2-2; 8 nucleotides agree with TRBD1. The germline V gene has CDR1 SEHNR and CDR2 FQNEAQ (reference sequence). The CDR3 runs 14 residues. Trimming removed 5 bases from V and 6 bases from J; junction bases left unmatched: 5. Together with reference TRBV7-9 and TRBJ2-2, the CDR3 gives the full variable domain: DTGVSQNPRHKITKRGQNVTFRCDPISEHNRLYWYRQTLGQGPEFLTYFQNEAQLEKSRLLSDRFSAERPKGSFSTLEIQRTEQGDSAMYLCASSPRQGSGELFFGEGSRLTVL.

This chain joins TRBV7-8 and TRBJ2-1; D might be TRBD2 (6 bases). Germline CDR1 reads SGHVS; CDR2 reads FQNEAQ. Trimming took off 1 base at V and 3 bases at J, with 10 bases between the two ends. The CDR3 is 15 residues long. The CDR3 sequence: CASSLGLVGYNEQFF. DNA for the CDR3: TGTGCCAGCAGCTTAGGACTAGTTGGCTACAATGAGCAGTTCTTC. Based on the CDR3 plus reference TRBV7-8 and TRBJ2-1, the full variable domain is GAGVSQSPRYKVAKRGQDVALRCDPISGHVSLFWYQQALGQGPEFLTYFQNEAQLDKSGLPSDRFFAERPEGSVSTLKIQRTQQEDSAVYLCASSLGLVGYNEQFFGPGTRLTVL.

V gene TRBV11-2 combines with J gene TRBJ2-7; perhaps D is TRBD1 or TRBD2 (5 bases each). The germline V gene encodes CDR1 SGHAT and CDR2 FQNNGV. V was cut by 3 bases and J by 3 bases, with 12 bases left in between. The CDR3 is 14 amino acids. The DNA for the CDR3 is TGTGCCAGCAGCTTCACCGGGGACCTCTACGAGCAGTACTTC. It yields the protein CASSFTGDLYEQYF.

V gene TRBV6-4 combines with J gene TRBJ2-3; the D is unclear. V was trimmed by 1 base and J by 0 bases, leaving 2 bases between them. This CDR3 is built from 13 residues. CDR1 is MRHNA and CDR2 is SNTAGT in the germline V gene. In DNA, the CDR3 is TGTGCCAGCAGTGACTGGAGCACAGATACGCAGTATTTT. Its translation: CASSDWSTDTQYF.

This clone appeared once. This chain connects TRBV5-1 to TRBJ1-1; 12 bases are a match to TRBD1. Trimming removed 4 bases from V and 5 bases from J; junction bases left unmatched: 9. The CDR3 has 16 amino acids. Germline CDR1 is SGHRS and CDR2 is YFSETQ. The chain's CDR3 is CASSPGQGARWTEAFF. The DNA for the CDR3 is TGCGCCAGCAGCCCGGGACAGGGGGCGCGATGGACTGAAGCTTTCTTT.

The chain is built from TRBV6-2 or TRBV6-3 and TRBJ2-7, with TRBD2 matching 10 bases. The CDR3 loop spans 16 amino acids. The V segment lost 6 bases and the J segment 3 bases; nucleotides outside the gene matches: 11. Germline lookup yields CDR1 MNHEY and CDR2 SVGEGT. The CDR3 nucleotides read TGTGCCAGCAGCCCTATCACTAGCGGGATCCTCTACGAGCAGTACTTC. Its protein product is CASSPITSGILYEQYF.